This note documents a single TCR beta chain sequence. This specimen comes from a study of chemoradiotherapy in HPV16-positive cancers. TCRdb keeps only in-frame clones here, not all; method: immunoSEQ multiplex PCR. The data contain 9,500 to 15,000 clones, roughly 76% of them singletons. The source of this sequence is a human donor with HPV-associated anogenital cancer. This specimen was taken from a patient who underwent chemoradiotherapy.

In DNA, the CDR3 is TGTGCCAGCAGCAGTAGCGGGGGGGGTATCCCAGATACGCAGTATTTT. It is translated as CASSSSGGGIPDTQYF. V gene TRBV7-2 combines with J gene TRBJ2-3; TRBD2 aligns across 11 bases. The trim removed 5 bases at V and 4 bases at J, leaving 8 bases unmatched. The CDR3 has 16 residues. Germline CDR1 is SGHTA and CDR2 is FQGNSA.